The present T cell receptor beta chain was sequenced within a study of identifying expanded T cells in peripheral blood (dated by TCRdb to the late 2010s). Study-wide context: Separate aliquots of the same genomic DNA pool were sequenced to produce technical replicates, and four replicates were compared in pairs. Points the paper makes about the study in general: Across all healthy donors, variance in clone template counts between approximately two-week samples was found to increase significantly with total template count. Across all healthy-donor time intervals, the beta-binomial model significantly cut both the number of clones called differentially abundant and the false-positive rate. It was expected by the authors that biological variance in healthy repertoires might increase further over much longer intervals, such as months to years. The binomial model flagged approximately 1.2 differentially abundant clones between technical replicates, compared with roughly 15 over about 2 weeks and 19 over approximately four weeks.

During the collection period, no infections or other immune events were recorded for the healthy donors. Time-dependent variance in a beta-binomial model of T-cell clone differential abundance was calibrated using healthy-donor blood repertoires as a training cohort. The training cohort comprised roughly ten healthy donors, 3 female and 7 male. An age range of roughly 29 to 70 years, with an average of 43 years, was recorded for the donors. Whole blood from each healthy donor was obtained from a commercial supplier and was collected at three time points 2 to 3 weeks apart. Genomic DNA was extracted from unsorted whole blood for immunosequencing. The immunoSEQ Assay, which uses bias-controlled multiplex PCR amplification of genomic DNA, was used to profile TCRbeta CDR3 regions. As for the original processing: The absolute abundance of each unique TCRbeta CDR3 region was quantified after sequences were collapsed and filtered. Differential abundance was tested with a binomial (Fisher-equivalent) model and with a beta-binomial model adding time-dependent variance fitted from healthy donors. Clones with fewer than 5 combined templates were removed, and differential abundance was called for clones with a Benjamini-Hochberg FDR below 0.01. Using the form v = (b*log(k)+a)^2, the beta-binomial variance was modeled as a function of the total template count across the two samples. TCRdb took over this immuneACCESS table, retaining in-frame rearrangements with V and J assigned. Such tables are incomplete; in checked studies, under half of the missing clones stem from an unresolved V gene, and the remainder is unexplained. D and trimming were read from the DNA, whereas the V and J calls and clone size are those reported in that table. For this sample the table gives around 130,000 clones, of which 86% were detected only once. The top ten clonotypes cover 8% to 9% of the sample.

V is shortened by 6 bases, J by 8 bases, and the region joining them spans 19 bases. Its CDR3 holds 14 amino acids, cysteine through phenylalanine. Of all the DNA, just the CDR3 is kept, 42 bases in frame from base 1. CDR1 and CDR2 are drawn from the germline V gene (reference sequence): LNHDA, SQIVND. Comment on this clone: What antigen it recognizes has not been identified. No clone much larger than this one lies a single base away; base qualities are absent.

Rearrangement joined TRBV19 to TRBJ1-2; TRBD1 is perhaps the D gene, given 5 matching bases. This TCR was recovered from a person aged 18-70 years in good health. The sequenced material came from blood. Read as DNA, the sequence is TGTGCCAGTAGATGGGACTTACCCGGAGGAGGCTACACCTTC. Its translation reads: CASRWDLPGGGYTF.